These 10 T cell receptor beta chains were all obtained from the same sample, sequenced in a study of T cells in Graves' hyperthyroidism and ophthalmopathy. Researchers amplified the TCR beta CDR3 regions from RNA transcripts. A first-round RT-PCR of the TCR CDR3 used the HTBI primer set. MiXCR, run by TCRdb on the multiplex PCR reads, gives a single entry per CDR3 protein. Of a few hundred thousand distinct CDR3 sequences in the sample, 40% to 55% are singletons; the top ten hold more than 7%. Specimen: peripheral blood or thyroid tissue (not recorded which). All receptors come from a young woman with Graves' hyperthyroidism.

J is TRBJ1-1 and V is TRBV20-1; TRBD1 aligns across 7 bases. The CDR3 is made up of 15 amino acids. V lost 4 bases, J lost 5 bases, and 13 bases stayed unmatched. The germline CDR1 and CDR2 sequences are DFQATT and SNEGSKA (reference sequence). CDR3 region: CSAKKGGNRGTEAFF. The CDR3 bases are TGCAGTGCTAAAAAAGGGGGCAACAGGGGTACTGAAGCTTTCTTT.

The rearrangement uses TRBV30 and TRBJ2-7, with a tentative D call TRBD2 (6 bases). This CDR3 contains 15 residues. Trimming took off 3 bases at V and 0 bases at J, with 15 bases between the two ends. Germline CDR1 and CDR2: GTSNPN and SVGIG (reference sequence). The CDR3 DNA is TGTGCCTGGAGGCGGGACCTTACGAGCTCCTACGAGCAGTACTTC. It specifies CAWRRDLTSSYEQYF.

This clonotype has a handful of counts. This chain joins TRBV4-1 and TRBJ1-4; D may be TRBD1 (5 bases). The germline V gene encodes CDR1 MGHRA and CDR2 YSYEKL. The CDR3 extends over 15 amino acids. Trimming took off 4 bases at V and 7 bases at J, with 16 bases between the two ends. CDR3 nucleotides: TGCGCCAGCAGCCCCAGGGACCAGGGTTTTGAAAAACTGTTTTTT. This translates into CASSPRDQGFEKLFF.

This clonotype was seen a handful of times. J is TRBJ1-1 and V is TRBV4-1; 11 nucleotides agree with TRBD1. This CDR3 has 18 residues. Germline CDR1 is MGHRA and CDR2 is YSYEKL. V lost 4 bases to trimming and J lost 3 bases; unmatched junction nucleotides: 13. CDR3 in DNA: TGCGCCAGCAGCCGCTTTCGGACAGGGGGCTTTTCAGACACTGAAGCTTTCTTT. Translating gives CASSRFRTGGFSDTEAFF.

This sequence joins TRBV29-1 and TRBJ2-7; TRBD2 is a possible D gene (6 bases). This CDR3 contains 14 residues. Germline CDR1 reads SQVTM; CDR2 reads ANQGSEA. V gave up 4 bases and J gave up 7 bases, with 20 bases separating them. Written as DNA, the CDR3 is TGCAGCGTTGCATCGGGACTTACTCACAATGAGCAGTACTTC. This translates into CSVASGLTHNEQYF.

This clonotype was picked up many times. The chain uses TRBV7-2 and TRBJ2-7; the D gene is possibly TRBD2 (6 bases). The CDR3 is 15 amino acids. Germline values: CDR1 SGHTA, CDR2 FQGNSA. Between the trimmed V and J ends, which lost 5 bases and 2 bases, there was a span of 16 bases. The CDR3 protein is CASSPVTSWTYEQYF. The CDR3 DNA follows: TGTGCCAGCAGCCCCGTCACTAGCTGGACCTACGAGCAGTACTTC.

This clonotype was observed at least ten times. The gene calls are TRBV20-1 and TRBJ1-2; 10 bases line up with TRBD1. Per germline, CDR1 DFQATT and CDR2 SNEGSKA (reference sequence). The CDR3 consists of 13 residues. The V and J ends lost 5 bases and 6 bases, in that order; junction bases with no gene match: 6. The chain's CDR3 is CSAGRQGAHGYTF. The CDR3 coding sequence is TGCAGTGCTGGAAGACAGGGGGCCCATGGCTACACCTTC.

On this clonotype itself: At one of its ends the junction is not consistent with the germline gene, which may arise from a read error. This chain joins TRBV5-1 and TRBJ1-2; 8 nucleotides align to TRBD1. The CDR3 length is 13 residues. CDR1 is SGHRS and CDR2 is YFSETQ in the germline V gene. CDR3 protein: CVSSLDRAYGYTF. The CDR3 DNA reads as TGCGTCAGCAGCTTGGACAGGGCATATGGCTACACCTTC. The full variable domain, in which reference TRBV5-1 and TRBJ1-2 provide the parts outside the CDR3, is KAGVTQTPRYLIKTRGQQVTLSCSPISGHRSVSWYQQTPGQGLQFLFEYFSETQRNKGNFPGRFSGRQFSNSRSEMNVSTLELGDSALYLCVSSLDRAYGYTFGSGTRLTVV.

This clonotype was found a few times. The J gene is TRBJ2-7, the V gene TRBV2, with 7 bases fitting TRBD1. The end of the DNA aligns better with TRBJ2-1, so the J call may be wrong. CDR3 length: 13 amino acids. Germline V gene data show CDR1 as SNHLY and CDR2 as FYNNEI. The CDR3 DNA reads TGTGCCAGCGGGACAGAGGCACTCAATGAGCAGTTCTTC. It encodes CASGTEALNEQFF.

Notes on this clonotype: A much larger clonotype is one base distant, so this may be a read error. The chain joins TRBV5-1 to TRBJ2-2; the match to TRBD1 covers 8 bases. The CDR3 contains 15 residues. Germline-derived CDR1 and CDR2 are SGHRS and YFSETQ. CDR3 loop: CASRRQTGETGELLF. Written as DNA, the CDR3 is TGCGCCAGCAGACGTCAGACAGGGGAGACCGGGGAGCTGCTTTTT.